This entry features one TCR beta chain sequence. The antigen remains undetermined. Losses at the gene ends were 6 bases for V and 8 bases for J; bases not matched to a gene: 14. Germline V gene lookup returns CDR1 SNHLY and CDR2 FYNNEI. The CDR3 sequence is 16 residues long. These data belong to a study of T cell responses to AZD1222 COVID-19 vaccine. Background on the study: Second-dose groups at about 4 or about 12 weeks were pooled.

Profiled with immunoSEQ multiplex PCR; TCRdb holds only in-frame clones, not every one. The table lists 200,000 or so clones, 80% to 90% of them singletons. The study's findings and limits: Unmutated variant regions are reportedly the target of nearly half of TCRs that are spike-specific. Donors, mostly white British, included more females; clonal diversity was possibly underestimated.

Sequencing used peripheral blood, obtained on day 0 of AZD1222 vaccination. This chain links TRBV2 with TRBJ1-2; 11 bases line up with TRBD1. This sequence originates from an adult in good health. The CDR3 DNA sequence: TGTGCCAGCAGGGACGGACAGGGGGCTGGAGCTGGCGGCTACACCTTC. Its protein is CASRDGQGAGAGGYTF.